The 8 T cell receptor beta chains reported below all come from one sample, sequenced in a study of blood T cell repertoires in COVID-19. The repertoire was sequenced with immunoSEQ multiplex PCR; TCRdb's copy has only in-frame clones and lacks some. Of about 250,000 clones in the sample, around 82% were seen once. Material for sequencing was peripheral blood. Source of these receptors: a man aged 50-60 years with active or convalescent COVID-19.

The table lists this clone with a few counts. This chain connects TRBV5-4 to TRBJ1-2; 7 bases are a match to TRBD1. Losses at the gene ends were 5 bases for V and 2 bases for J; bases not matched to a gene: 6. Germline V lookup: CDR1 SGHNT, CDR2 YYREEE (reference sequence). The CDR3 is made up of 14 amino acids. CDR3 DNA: TGTGCCAGCAGTAAAACAGGGGCGAACTATGGCTACACCTTC. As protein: CASSKTGANYGYTF. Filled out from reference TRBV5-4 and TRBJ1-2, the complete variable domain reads ETGVTQSPTHLIKTRGQQVTLRCSSQSGHNTVSWYQQALGQGPQFIFQYYREEENGRGNFPPRFSGLQFPNYSSELNVNALELDDSALYLCASSKTGANYGYTFGSGTRLTVV.

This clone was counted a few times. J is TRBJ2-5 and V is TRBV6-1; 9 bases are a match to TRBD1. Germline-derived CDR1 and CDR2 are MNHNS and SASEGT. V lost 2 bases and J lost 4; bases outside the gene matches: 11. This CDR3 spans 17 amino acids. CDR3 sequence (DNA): TGTGCCAGCAGTGAATGGCCCACAGGGGGCTTGGGAGAGACCCAGTACTTC. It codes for CASSEWPTGGLGETQYF.

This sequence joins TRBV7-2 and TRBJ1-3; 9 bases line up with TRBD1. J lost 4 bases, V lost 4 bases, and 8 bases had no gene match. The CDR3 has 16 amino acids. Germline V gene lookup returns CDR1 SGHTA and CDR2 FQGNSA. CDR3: CASSSTGGLGGNTIYF. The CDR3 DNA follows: TGTGCCAGCAGCTCAACAGGGGGCTTAGGAGGAAACACCATATATTTT.

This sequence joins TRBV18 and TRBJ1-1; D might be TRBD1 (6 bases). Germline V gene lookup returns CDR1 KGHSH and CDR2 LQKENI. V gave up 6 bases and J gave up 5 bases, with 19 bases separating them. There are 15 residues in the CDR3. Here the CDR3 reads CASSPSRGSLTEAFF. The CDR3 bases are TGTGCCAGCTCGCCCTCAAGGGGGAGTTTAACTGAAGCTTTCTTT.

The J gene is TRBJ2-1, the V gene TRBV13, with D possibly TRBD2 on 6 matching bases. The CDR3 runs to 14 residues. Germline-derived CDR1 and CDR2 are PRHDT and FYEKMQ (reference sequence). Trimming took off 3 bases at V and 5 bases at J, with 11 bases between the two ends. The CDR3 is CASSLGGDHNEQFF. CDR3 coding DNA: TGTGCCAGCAGCTTGGGCGGGGATCACAATGAGCAGTTCTTC.

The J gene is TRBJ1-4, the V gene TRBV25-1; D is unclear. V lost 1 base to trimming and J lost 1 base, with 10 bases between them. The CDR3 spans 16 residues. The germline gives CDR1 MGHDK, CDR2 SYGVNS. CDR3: CASSEWQPETNEKLFF. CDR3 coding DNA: TGTGCCAGCAGTGAATGGCAACCAGAAACTAATGAAAAACTGTTTTTT.

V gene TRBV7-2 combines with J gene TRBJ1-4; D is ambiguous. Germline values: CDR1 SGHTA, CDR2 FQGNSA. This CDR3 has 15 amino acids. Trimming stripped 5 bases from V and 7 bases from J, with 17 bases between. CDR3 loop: CASSLLFGVGEKLFF. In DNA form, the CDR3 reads TGTGCCAGCAGCCTCCTCTTCGGGGTCGGTGAAAAACTGTTTTTT. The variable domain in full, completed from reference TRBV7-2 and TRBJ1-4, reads GAGVSQSPSNKVTEKGKDVELRCDPISGHTALYWYRQSLGQGLEFLIYFQGNSAPDKSGLPSDRFSAERTGGSVSTLTIQRTQQEDSAVYLCASSLLFGVGEKLFFGSGTQLSVL.

The CDR3 here is CASSLRETGGNYGYTF. DNA for the CDR3: TGTGCCAGCAGCCTAAGAGAGACAGGGGGGAACTATGGCTACACCTTC. The chain is built from TRBV13 and TRBJ1-2, with 9 bases that match TRBD1. The V segment lost 5 bases and the J segment 2 bases; nucleotides outside the gene matches: 9. The CDR3 has 16 residues. Germline CDR1 reads PRHDT; CDR2 reads FYEKMQ (reference sequence).